Shown below are 2 T cell receptor beta chains from a single sample sequenced in a study of blood T cell repertoires in COVID-19. The repertoire was sequenced with immunoSEQ multiplex PCR; TCRdb's copy has only in-frame clones and lacks some. The sample yields 250,000 to 300,000 clones, about nine tenths seen once. Sequences were obtained from peripheral blood. Receptor source: a woman aged 25 to 39 with COVID-19, enrolled during active disease.

This chain connects TRBV30 to TRBJ1-1; D is undetermined. V gave up 4 bases and J gave up 4 bases, with 10 bases separating them. Germline V lookup: CDR1 GTSNPN, CDR2 SVGIG (reference sequence). CDR3 length: 12 amino acids. CDR3 amino acids: CAWNEGPTEAFF. DNA of the CDR3: TGTGCCTGGAATGAGGGTCCCACTGAAGCTTTCTTT.

The chain recombines TRBV24-1 with TRBJ2-1; 13 bases line up with TRBD2. V was clipped by 4 bases and J by 8 bases; unmatched bases: 10. Germline V gene lookup returns CDR1 KGHDR and CDR2 SFDVKD. CDR3 size: 17 residues. CDR3: CATSDLGLAGEGDEQFF. The DNA of the CDR3 is TGTGCCACCAGTGACCTAGGACTAGCGGGAGAAGGGGATGAGCAGTTCTTC.